This TCR beta chain was obtained from a study of T cells in Graves' hyperthyroidism and ophthalmopathy. Study-level findings and limits: Blood also carried most thyroid clonotypes expanded above 0.001.

Patients affected by ophthalmopathy presented a Clinical Activity Score of at least 3, a NOSPECS grade of at least 4, and disease duration below 3 months. The PBMCs studied were ones that came from 10 ml fresh peripheral blood. This clonotype has ten or more counts. Its antigen is as yet unknown. Amplification of TCR beta CDR3 regions was performed using RNA transcripts as template. In the first-round RT-PCR of the TCR CDR3, the HTBI primer set was used. MiXCR, run by TCRdb on the multiplex PCR reads, gives a single entry per CDR3 protein. The data contain 300,000 to 500,000 distinct CDR3 sequences, 11% to 15% of them seen just once; the ten biggest clones take up around 28%. This TCR came from a man aged 45-65 years with Graves' ophthalmopathy. The material sequenced was blood.

The CDR3 here is CSAKPRRTNNEQFF. CDR3 nucleotides: TGCAGTGCTAAGCCGCGGCGGACAAACAATGAGCAGTTCTTC. The V call is TRBV20-1, the J call TRBJ2-1, with D maybe TRBD1 (5 bases). Germline loops: CDR1 DFQATT, CDR2 SNEGSKA (reference sequence). The CDR3 consists of 14 residues. The ends were cut back, 4 bases at V and 5 bases at J, with 15 bases in the middle.